This TCR beta chain was profiled in a study of CD8 T cells in Susac syndrome. It was with random hexamers that roughly 0.45 to 1 ug RNA was reverse transcribed. Each CDR3 protein is one row after TCRdb ran MiXCR on the immunoSEQ multiplex PCR reads. Of approximately 120,000 distinct CDR3 sequences in the sample, about 94% were seen once. The specimen was CD4+ T cells from PBMCs. The sequence was collected from a human donor in good health.

For the CDR3, the DNA is TGCAGTGCTAGAAACAGGCAGTCCGGGGAGCTGTTTTTT. Translating gives CSARNRQSGELFF. The chain carries TRBV20-1 and TRBJ2-2; D is possibly TRBD1 (5 bases). Between the trimmed V and J ends, which lost 2 bases and 6 bases, there was a span of 10 bases. The CDR3 has 13 residues. CDR1 and CDR2 (germline): DFQATT, SNEGSKA (reference sequence).